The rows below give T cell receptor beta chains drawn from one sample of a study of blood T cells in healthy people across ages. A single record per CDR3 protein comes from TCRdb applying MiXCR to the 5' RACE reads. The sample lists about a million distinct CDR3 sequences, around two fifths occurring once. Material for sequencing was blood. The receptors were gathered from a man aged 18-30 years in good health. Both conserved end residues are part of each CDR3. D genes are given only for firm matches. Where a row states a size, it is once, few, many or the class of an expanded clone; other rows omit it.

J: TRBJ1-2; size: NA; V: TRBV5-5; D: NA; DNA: TGTGCCAGCAGCTTGGAATGGAACTATGGCTACACCTTC; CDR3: CASSLEWNYGYTF
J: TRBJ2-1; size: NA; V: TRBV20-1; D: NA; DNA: TGCAGTGCTAGGGTGACTTACCCTTACAATGAGCAGTTCTTC; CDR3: CSARVTYPYNEQFF
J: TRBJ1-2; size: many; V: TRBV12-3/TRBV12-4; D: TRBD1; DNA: TGTGCCAGCAGTTTTACAGGGGGCGACTATGGCTACACCTTC; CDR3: CASSFTGGDYGYTF
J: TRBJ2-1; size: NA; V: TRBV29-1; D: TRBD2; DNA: TGCAGCGTTGAAGTTGGGCGGGAGGTGTACAATGAGCAGTTCTTC; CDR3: CSVEVGREVYNEQFF
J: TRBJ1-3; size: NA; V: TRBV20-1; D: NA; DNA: TGCAGTGCCCAGGCTACCTCTGGAAACACCATATATTTT; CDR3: CSAQATSGNTIYF
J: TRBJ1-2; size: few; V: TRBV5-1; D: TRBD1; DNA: TGCGCCAGCAGCCAATTATCCGGGACAGCGTATGGCTACACCTTC; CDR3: CASSQLSGTAYGYTF
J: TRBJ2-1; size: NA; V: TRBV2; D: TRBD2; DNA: TGTGCCAGCAGATTACTAGCGGGGGACAAAGAGACCCAGTTCTTC; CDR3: CASRLLAGDKETQFF
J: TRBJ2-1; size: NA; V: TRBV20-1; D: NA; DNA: TGCAGTGCTCTAGACCCGGGGTTGCTTGGGGAGCAGTTCTTC; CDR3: CSALDPGLLGEQFF
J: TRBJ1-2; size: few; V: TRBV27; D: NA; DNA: TGTGCCAGCAGCCCCACCCAGGTGACTAACTATGGCTACACCTTC; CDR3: CASSPTQVTNYGYTF
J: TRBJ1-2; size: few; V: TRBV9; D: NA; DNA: TGTGCCAGCAGCGGCTGGGTTGCGGGGCTCGCCTATGGCTACACCTTC; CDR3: CASSGWVAGLAYGYTF
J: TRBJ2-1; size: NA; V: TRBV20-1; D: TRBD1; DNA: TGCAGTGCTAGCGAGAAGACAGGGGGCTACAACAATGAGCAGTTCTTC; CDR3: CSASEKTGGYNNEQFF
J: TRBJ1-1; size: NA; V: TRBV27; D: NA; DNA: TGTGCCAGCAGTTTAGGAGAACAGATGAACACTGAAGCTTTCTTT; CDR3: CASSLGEQMNTEAFF
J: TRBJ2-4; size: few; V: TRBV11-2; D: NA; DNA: TGTGCCAGCAGCTTAGATAGGTCGATTCAGTACTTC; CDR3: CASSLDRSIQYF
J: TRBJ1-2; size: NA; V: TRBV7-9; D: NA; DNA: TGTGCCAGCAGCTTAGGAGCCCCGGCGGGGTGGTATGGCTACACCTTC; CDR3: CASSLGAPAGWYGYTF
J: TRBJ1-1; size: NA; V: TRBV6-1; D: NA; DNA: TGTGCCAGCAGTGAAAGGACACCGAACACTGAAGCTTTCTTT; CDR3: CASSERTPNTEAFF
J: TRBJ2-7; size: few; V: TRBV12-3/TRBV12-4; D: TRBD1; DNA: TGTGCCAGCAGTGAAGCGACAGGGCCCTACGAGCAGTACTTC; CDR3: CASSEATGPYEQYF
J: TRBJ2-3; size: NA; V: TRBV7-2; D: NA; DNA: TGTGCCAGCAGCTTAGCTCCTCTTTACACAGATACGCAGTATTTT; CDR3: CASSLAPLYTDTQYF
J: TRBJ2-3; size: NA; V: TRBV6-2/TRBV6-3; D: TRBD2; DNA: TGTGCCAGCAGTCATGGACTAGCGGGCACAGATACGCAGTATTTT; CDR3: CASSHGLAGTDTQYF
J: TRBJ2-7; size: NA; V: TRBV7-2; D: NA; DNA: TGTGCCAGCAGTCGGAGGGTAGGAGGCCCCTACAATGAGCAGTACTTC; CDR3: CASSRRVGGPYNEQYF
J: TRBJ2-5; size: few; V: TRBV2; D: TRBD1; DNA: TGTGCCAGCAGTGAAGCTGGGACAGCCCTACAGTACTTC; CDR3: CASSEAGTALQYF
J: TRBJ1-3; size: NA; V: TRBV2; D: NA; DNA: TGTGCCAGCAGGGACCAGACTCACTCTGGAAACACCATATATTTT; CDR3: CASRDQTHSGNTIYF
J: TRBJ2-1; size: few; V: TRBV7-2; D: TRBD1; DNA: TGTGCCAGCACCCGACCGACAGGGTCCAATGAGCAGTTCTTC; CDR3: CASTRPTGSNEQFF
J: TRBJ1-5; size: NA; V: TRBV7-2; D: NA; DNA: TGTGCCAGCAGCTTAGCGAGTCCGGCAGCCAATCAGCCCCAGCATTTT; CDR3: CASSLASPAANQPQHF
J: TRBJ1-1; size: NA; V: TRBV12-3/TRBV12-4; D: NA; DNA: TGTGCCAGCAGTTTAGGAGGACCTGCCATGAACACTGAAGCTTTCTTT; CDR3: CASSLGGPAMNTEAFF
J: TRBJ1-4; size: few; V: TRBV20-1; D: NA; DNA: TGCAGTGCTAGAGATCTAGAGACGGTTAATGAAAAACTGTTTTTT; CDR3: CSARDLETVNEKLFF
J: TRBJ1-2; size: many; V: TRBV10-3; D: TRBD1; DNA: TGTGCCATCAGTGAGTACGGACAGGGTGACGGCTACACCTTC; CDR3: CAISEYGQGDGYTF
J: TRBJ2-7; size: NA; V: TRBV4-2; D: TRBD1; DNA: TGTGCCAGCAGCCAAGATCGGGACAGGGTCCGTTTGAACCTTTTCTACGAGCAGTACTTC; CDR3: CASSQDRDRVRLNLFYEQYF
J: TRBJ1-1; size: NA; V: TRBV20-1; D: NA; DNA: TGCAGTGCTAGGGCTCCCCTGAACACTGAAGCTTTCTTT; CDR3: CSARAPLNTEAFF
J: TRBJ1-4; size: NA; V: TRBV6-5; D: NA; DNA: TGTGCCAGCACCCCTGCAACTAATGAAAAACTGTTTTTT; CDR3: CASTPATNEKLFF
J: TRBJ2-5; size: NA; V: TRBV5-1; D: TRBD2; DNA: TGCGCCAGCAACTTGGATCGGGGGGAGCAGTACTTC; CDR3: CASNLDRGEQYF
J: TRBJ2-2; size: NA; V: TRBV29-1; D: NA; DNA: TGCAGCGTTGTCGTAGGGGATGGCGGGGAGCTGTTTTTT; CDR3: CSVVVGDGGELFF
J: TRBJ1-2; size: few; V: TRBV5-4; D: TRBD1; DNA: TGTGCCAGCAGCCAACGCGGGTCACGGGACAGGGTCTATGGCTACACCTTC; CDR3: CASSQRGSRDRVYGYTF
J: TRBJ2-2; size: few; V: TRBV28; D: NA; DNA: TGTGCCAGCAGCCTTGGGCCCCAGAACGGGGAGCTGTTTTTT; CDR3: CASSLGPQNGELFF
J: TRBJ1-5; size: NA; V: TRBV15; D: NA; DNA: TGTGCCACCAGCAGAGATCGCCAAGCTAAGAATCAGCCCCAGCATTTT; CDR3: CATSRDRQAKNQPQHF
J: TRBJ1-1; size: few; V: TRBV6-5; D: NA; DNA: TGTGCCAGCAGCTATACCAGGGTTAACACTGAAGCTTTCTTT; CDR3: CASSYTRVNTEAFF
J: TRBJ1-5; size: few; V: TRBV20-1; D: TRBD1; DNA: TGCAGTGCTAGAGCAACAGGGGGCGGCAATCAGCCCCAGCATTTT; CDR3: CSARATGGGNQPQHF
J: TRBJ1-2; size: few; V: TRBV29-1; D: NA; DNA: TGCAGCGTTGAGGGCAGGGGAAACTATGGCTACACCTTC; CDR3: CSVEGRGNYGYTF
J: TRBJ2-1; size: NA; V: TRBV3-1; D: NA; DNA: TGTGCCAGCAGCCCGACAAGGGCGGGTGTTGAGCAGTTCTTC; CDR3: CASSPTRAGVEQFF
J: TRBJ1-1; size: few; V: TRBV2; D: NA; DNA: TGTGCCAGCAGTGAAGAAGGCGAACTTGGAGCTTTCTTT; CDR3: CASSEEGELGAFF
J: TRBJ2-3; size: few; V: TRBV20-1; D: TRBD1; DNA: TGCAGTGCTAGAGTGGGGGACAGGTGGACAGATACGCAGTATTTT; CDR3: CSARVGDRWTDTQYF
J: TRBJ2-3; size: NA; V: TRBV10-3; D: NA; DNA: TGTGCCGGAGGACAGTTCTCAGATACGCAGTATTTT; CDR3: CAGGQFSDTQYF
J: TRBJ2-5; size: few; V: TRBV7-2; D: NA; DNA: TGTGCCAGCAGCCCGTCCGTTCGCGACAGGCGAATCTACAATGAGCAGTACTTC; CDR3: CASSPSVRDRRIYNEQYF
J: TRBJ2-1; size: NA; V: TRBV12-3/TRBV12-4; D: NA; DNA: TGTGCCAGCAGCCAACTAGTGGGTGAGCAGTTCTTC; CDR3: CASSQLVGEQFF
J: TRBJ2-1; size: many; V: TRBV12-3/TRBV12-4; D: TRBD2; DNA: TGTGCCAGCAGACCTAGCGGGGGGGTTGGTGAGCAGTTCTTC; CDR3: CASRPSGGVGEQFF
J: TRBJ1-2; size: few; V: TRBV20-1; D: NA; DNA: TGCAGTGCTAGCCCCGACTATGGCTACACCTTC; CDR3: CSASPDYGYTF
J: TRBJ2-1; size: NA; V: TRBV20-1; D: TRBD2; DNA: TGCAGTGCGAGTAGTGATGGACTAGCTTACAATGAGCAGTTCTTC; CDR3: CSASSDGLAYNEQFF
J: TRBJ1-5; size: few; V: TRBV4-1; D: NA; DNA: TGCGCCAGCAGCCAATGGGTCGGGAGCAATCAGCCCCAGCATTTT; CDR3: CASSQWVGSNQPQHF
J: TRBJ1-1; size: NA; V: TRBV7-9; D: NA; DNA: TGTGCCAGCAGGGAAGGAGGCTCGTTCGGCGAAGCTTTCTTT; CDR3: CASREGGSFGEAFF
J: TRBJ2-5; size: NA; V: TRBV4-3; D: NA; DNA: TGCGCCAGCAGCCAAGATGATACGTCGGGGGAGACCCAGTACTTC; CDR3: CASSQDDTSGETQYF
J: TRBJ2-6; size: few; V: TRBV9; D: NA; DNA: TGTGCCAGCAGCGTAAACAGGGTCTCTGGGGCCAACGTCCTGACTTTC; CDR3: CASSVNRVSGANVLTF
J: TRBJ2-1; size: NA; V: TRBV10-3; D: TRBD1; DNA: TGTGCCACCCGGACAGGGTATGAGCAGTTCTTC; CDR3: CATRTGYEQFF
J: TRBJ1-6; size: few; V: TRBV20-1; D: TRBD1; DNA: TGCAGTGCTAGACCCCAGACAGGGCTAGATTCACCCCTCCACTTT; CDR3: CSARPQTGLDSPLHF
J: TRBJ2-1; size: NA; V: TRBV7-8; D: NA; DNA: TGTGCCAGCAGCTTAGGACTGCCCGCCTACAATGAGCAGTTCTTC; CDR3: CASSLGLPAYNEQFF
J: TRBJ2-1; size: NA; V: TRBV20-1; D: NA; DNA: TGCAGTGGTGACAGGCGTAGAAATGAGCAGTTCTTC; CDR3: CSGDRRRNEQFF
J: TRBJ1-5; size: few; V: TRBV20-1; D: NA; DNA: TGCAGTGCTACCGTGACAGGTAATCAGCCCCAGCATTTT; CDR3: CSATVTGNQPQHF
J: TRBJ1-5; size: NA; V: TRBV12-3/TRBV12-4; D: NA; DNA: TGTGCCAGCAGTTTAAGCCCCTGTTCGGGGACGGATAGCAATCAGCCCCAGCATTTT; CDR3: CASSLSPCSGTDSNQPQHF
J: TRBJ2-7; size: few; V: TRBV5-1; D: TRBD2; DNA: TGCGCCAGCAGCATTAGCGGGGGGCGATCCTACGAGCAGTACTTC; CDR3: CASSISGGRSYEQYF
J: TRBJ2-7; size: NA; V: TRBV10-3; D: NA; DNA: TGTGCCATCAGTGTAGGCAGGGCGTCCTACAATGAGCAGTACTTC; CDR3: CAISVGRASYNEQYF